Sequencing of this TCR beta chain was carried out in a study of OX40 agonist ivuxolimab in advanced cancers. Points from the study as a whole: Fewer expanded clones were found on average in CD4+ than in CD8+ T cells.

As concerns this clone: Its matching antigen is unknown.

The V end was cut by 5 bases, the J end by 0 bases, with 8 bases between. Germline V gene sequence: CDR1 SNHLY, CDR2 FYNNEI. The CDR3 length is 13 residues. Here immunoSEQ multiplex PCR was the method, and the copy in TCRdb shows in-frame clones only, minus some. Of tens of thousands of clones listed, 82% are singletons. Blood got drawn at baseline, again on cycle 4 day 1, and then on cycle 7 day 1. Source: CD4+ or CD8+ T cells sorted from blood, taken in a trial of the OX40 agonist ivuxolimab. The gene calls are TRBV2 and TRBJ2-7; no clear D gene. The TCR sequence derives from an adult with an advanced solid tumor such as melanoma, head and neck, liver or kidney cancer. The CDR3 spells CASSRTASYEQYF. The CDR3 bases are TGTGCCAGCAGTCGTACAGCCTCCTACGAGCAGTACTTC. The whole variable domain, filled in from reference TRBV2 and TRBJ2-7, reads EPEVTQTPSHQVTQMGQEVILRCVPISNHLYFYWYRQILGQKVEFLVSFYNNEISEKSEIFDDQFSVERPDGSNFTLKIRSTKLEDSAMYFCASSRTASYEQYFGPGTRLTVT.